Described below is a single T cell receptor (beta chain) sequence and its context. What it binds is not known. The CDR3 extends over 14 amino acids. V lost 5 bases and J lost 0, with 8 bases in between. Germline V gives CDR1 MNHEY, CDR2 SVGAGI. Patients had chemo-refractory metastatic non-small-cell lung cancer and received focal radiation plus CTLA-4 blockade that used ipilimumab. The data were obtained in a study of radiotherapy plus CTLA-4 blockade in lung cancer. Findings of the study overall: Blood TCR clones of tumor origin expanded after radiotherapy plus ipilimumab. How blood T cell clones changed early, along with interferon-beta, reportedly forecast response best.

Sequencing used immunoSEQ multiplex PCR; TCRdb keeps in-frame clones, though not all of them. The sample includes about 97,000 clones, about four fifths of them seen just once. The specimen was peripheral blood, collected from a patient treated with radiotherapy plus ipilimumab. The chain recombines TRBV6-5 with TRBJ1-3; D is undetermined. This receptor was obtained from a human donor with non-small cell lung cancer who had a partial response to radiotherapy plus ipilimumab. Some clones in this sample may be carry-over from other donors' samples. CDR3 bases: TGTGCCAGCAGTGAGTTTGGCTCTGGAAACACCATATATTTT. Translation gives CASSEFGSGNTIYF.